The rows below give T cell receptor beta chains drawn from one sample of a study of CD8 T cells in Susac syndrome. TCRdb re-derived calls from the immunoSEQ multiplex PCR reads in MiXCR, one entry per CDR3 protein. The table has 250,000 to 300,000 distinct CDR3 sequences, about 85% seen once. What was sequenced was CD8+ T cells from PBMCs. All receptors come from a human donor with multiple sclerosis. Both conserved end residues are part of each CDR3. D genes are given only for firm matches. Size values are once, few and many counts, or a class for expanded clones, and some rows have none.

V gene	clone size	J gene	D gene	CDR3 protein	CDR3 DNA
TRBV9	-	TRBJ2-1	-	CASSVSPSYNEQFF	TGTGCCAGCAGCGTTAGTCCTTCCTACAATGAGCAGTTCTTC
TRBV27	-	TRBJ2-1	-	CAARGGGSYNEQFF	TGTGCCGCGCGGGGCGGAGGCTCCTACAATGAGCAGTTCTTC
TRBV15	-	TRBJ2-3	TRBD2	CATSRGLAGAKDTQYF	TGTGCCACCAGCAGAGGACTAGCGGGAGCAAAAGATACGCAGTATTTT
TRBV11-3	-	TRBJ2-5	TRBD1	CASSLREKGAETQYF	TGTGCCAGCAGCTTAAGAGAGAAGGGGGCTGAGACCCAGTACTTC
TRBV7-2	-	TRBJ2-4	-	CASSLRAQGTKNIQYF	TGTGCCAGCAGCTTAAGGGCACAGGGTACCAAAAACATTCAGTACTTC
TRBV29-1	once	TRBJ1-6	-	CSVAGTGDKNSPLHF	TGCAGCGTAGCGGGGACCGGGGACAAGAATTCACCCCTCCACTTT
TRBV27	-	TRBJ2-7	-	CASSLPGRYEQYF	TGTGCCAGCAGTTTACCGGGGCGTTACGAGCAGTACTTC
TRBV12-3/TRBV12-4	-	TRBJ2-2	-	CASRPRGDTGELFF	TGTGCCAGCAGACCCCGTGGGGACACCGGGGAGCTGTTTTTT
TRBV27	-	TRBJ1-5	-	CASSSTFGSNQPQHF	TGTGCCAGCAGTTCTACGTTCGGCAGCAATCAGCCCCAGCATTTT
TRBV15	-	TRBJ2-5	TRBD2	CATSTTSGRETQYF	TGTGCCACCAGCACGACTAGCGGGAGAGAGACCCAGTACTTC
TRBV4-2	-	TRBJ2-7	TRBD2	CASSQPSGRGEQYF	TGTGCCAGCAGCCAGCCTAGCGGGAGGGGCGAGCAGTACTTC
TRBV11-2	few	TRBJ2-7	-	CASTVHSGEQYF	TGTGCCAGCACCGTGCACAGCGGCGAGCAGTACTTC
TRBV6-1	-	TRBJ2-1	-	CASTSSFRRDNEQFF	TGTGCCAGCACCTCTTCATTTCGGAGAGACAATGAGCAGTTCTTC